This entry features one T cell receptor (beta chain) sequence. The antigen remains unidentified. With a much larger clone just one base away, this may be a read error. This specimen comes from a study of molecular identifiers for immune sequencing clone quantification. Between about 20,000 and 1,100,000 sorted cells, with 10%, 30% or 50% RNA, yielded naive CD8 libraries. Based on a CD8+CD4-CCR7+CD45RA+ profile, naive CD8 T cells were sorted. V lost 3 bases, J lost 4 bases, and 6 bases lay in between. This CDR3 is 12 amino acids long. Germline CDR1 is SGHAT and CDR2 is FQNNGV. Study observations and caveats: In naive cells, under 1% of molecules belonged to clones above 20 RNA copies, against over 98% in effector cells.

Both previously described methods and listed TCR primers were employed to make bulk TCR libraries. TCRdb used MiXCR to reprocess the PCR reads, holding one entry per CDR3 protein. The data show some 89,000 distinct CDR3 sequences, roughly a quarter seen once. The source material was naive CD8+ T cells from blood, with Jurkat cell RNA spiked in. The subset: FACS-sorted CD8+CD4-CCR7+CD45RA+ naive T cells. The genes are TRBV11-2 and TRBJ2-5; no firm D call. This receptor was taken from a human donor in good health. Some libraries in this study had Jurkat cell RNA spiked in. CDR3 in amino acids: CASSFDRETQYF. CDR3 DNA: TGTGCCAGCAGCTTCGATCGAGAGACCCAGTACTTC.